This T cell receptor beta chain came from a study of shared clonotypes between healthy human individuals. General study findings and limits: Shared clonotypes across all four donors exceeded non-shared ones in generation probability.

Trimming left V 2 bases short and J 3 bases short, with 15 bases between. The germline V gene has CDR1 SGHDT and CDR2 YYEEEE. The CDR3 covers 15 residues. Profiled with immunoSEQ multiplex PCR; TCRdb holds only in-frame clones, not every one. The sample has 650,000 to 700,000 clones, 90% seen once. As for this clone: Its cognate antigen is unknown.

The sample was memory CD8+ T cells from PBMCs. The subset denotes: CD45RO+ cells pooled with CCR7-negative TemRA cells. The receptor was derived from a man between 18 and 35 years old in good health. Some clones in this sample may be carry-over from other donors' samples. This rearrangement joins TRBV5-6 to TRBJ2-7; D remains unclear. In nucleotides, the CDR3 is TGTGCCAGCAGCTTTGGTGCTGGAGCTCGCTACGAGCAGTACTTC. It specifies CASSFGAGARYEQYF.